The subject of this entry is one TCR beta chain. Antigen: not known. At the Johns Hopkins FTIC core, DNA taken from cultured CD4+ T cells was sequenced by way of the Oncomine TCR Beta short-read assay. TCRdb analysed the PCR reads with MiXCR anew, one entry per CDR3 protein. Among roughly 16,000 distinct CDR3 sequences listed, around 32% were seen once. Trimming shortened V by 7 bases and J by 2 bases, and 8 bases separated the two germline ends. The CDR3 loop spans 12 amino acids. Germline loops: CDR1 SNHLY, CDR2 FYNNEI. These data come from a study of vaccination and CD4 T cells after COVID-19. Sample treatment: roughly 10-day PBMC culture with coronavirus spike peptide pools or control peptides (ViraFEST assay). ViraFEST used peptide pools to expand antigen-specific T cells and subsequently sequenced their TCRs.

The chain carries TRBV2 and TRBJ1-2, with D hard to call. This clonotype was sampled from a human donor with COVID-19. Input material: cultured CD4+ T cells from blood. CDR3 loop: CASKPGNYGYTF. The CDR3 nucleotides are TGTGCCAGCAAGCCAGGCAACTATGGCTACACCTTC.